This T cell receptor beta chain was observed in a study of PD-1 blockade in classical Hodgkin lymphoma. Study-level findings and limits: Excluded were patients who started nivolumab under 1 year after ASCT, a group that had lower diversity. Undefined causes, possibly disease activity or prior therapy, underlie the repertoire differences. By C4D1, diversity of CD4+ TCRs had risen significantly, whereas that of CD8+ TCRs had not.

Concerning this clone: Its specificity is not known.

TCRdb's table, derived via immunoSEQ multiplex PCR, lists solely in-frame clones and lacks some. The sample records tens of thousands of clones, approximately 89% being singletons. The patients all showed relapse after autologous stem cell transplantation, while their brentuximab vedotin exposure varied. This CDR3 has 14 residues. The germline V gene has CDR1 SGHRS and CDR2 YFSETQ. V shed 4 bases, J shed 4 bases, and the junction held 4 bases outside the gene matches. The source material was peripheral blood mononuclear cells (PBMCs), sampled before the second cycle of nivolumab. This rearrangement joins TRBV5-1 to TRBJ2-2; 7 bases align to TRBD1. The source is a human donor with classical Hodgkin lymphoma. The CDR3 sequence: CASSTGQSTGELFF. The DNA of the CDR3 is TGCGCCAGCAGCACGGGACAGTCCACCGGGGAGCTGTTTTTT.